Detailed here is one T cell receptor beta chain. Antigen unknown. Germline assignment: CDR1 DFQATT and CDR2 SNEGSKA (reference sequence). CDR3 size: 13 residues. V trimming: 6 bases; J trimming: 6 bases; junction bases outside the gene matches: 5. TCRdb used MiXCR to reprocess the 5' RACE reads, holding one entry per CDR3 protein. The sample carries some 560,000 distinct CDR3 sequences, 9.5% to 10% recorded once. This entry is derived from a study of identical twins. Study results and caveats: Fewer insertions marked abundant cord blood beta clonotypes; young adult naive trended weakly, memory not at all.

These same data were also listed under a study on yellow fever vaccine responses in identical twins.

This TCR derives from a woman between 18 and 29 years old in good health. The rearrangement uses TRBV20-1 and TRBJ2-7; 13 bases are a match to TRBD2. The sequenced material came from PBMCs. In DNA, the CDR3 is TGCAGTGCGGGACTAGCGGGGCCAGGCGAGCAGTACTTC. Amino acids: CSAGLAGPGEQYF.